What follows describes a single T cell receptor beta chain. Two negative PCRs, clearance, or symptom resolution characterized the recovered Cohort 3 donors. The sample originates from a study of blood T cell repertoires in COVID-19. In the study overall: Specimens from acute and convalescent COVID-19 originated in the United States, Italy and Spain.

The germline V gene encodes CDR1 LGHNA and CDR2 YNFKEQ. The CDR3 spans 16 residues. V was shortened by 0 bases and J by 2 bases, with 13 bases between the two germline ends. This table comes from immunoSEQ multiplex PCR, and its TCRdb copy is limited to in-frame clones, with some not included. Of 160,000 or so clones listed, around 84% are singletons. The sequenced sample consisted of PBMCs or T cells enriched from blood (not recorded which). The chain couples TRBV4-2 to TRBJ1-1; D gene ambiguous. The source is a woman aged 50 to 60 who had recovered from COVID-19. DNA for the CDR3: TGTGCCAGCAGCCAAGATCTAGGCAGAGGCAACACTGAAGCTTTCTTT. Amino acid sequence: CASSQDLGRGNTEAFF.